These T cell receptor beta chains were read from a single sample in a study of blood T cell repertoires in COVID-19. The repertoire was sequenced with immunoSEQ multiplex PCR; TCRdb's copy has only in-frame clones and lacks some. The table includes 200,000 to 250,000 clones, approximately 80% detected once. The sample taken for sequencing was PBMCs or T cells enriched from blood (not recorded which). The receptors stem from a woman in her sixties who had recovered from COVID-19. Each CDR3 is given with its conserved first and last residue. D genes are given only for firm matches. Size values are once, few and many counts, or a class for expanded clones, and some rows have none.

V gene,J gene,clone size,D gene,CDR3 protein,CDR3 DNA
TRBV6-2/TRBV6-3,TRBJ1-4,few,.,CASSSSNEKLFF,TGTGCCAGCAGCTCAAGCAATGAAAAACTGTTTTTT
TRBV7-3,TRBJ1-1,.,.,CASSLRGRETEAFF,TGTGCCAGCAGCTTACGGGGAAGGGAAACTGAAGCTTTCTTT
TRBV7-5,TRBJ1-2,.,.,CVRSSGQGAGGYTF,TGTGTCAGAAGCTCGGGACAGGGGGCCGGTGGCTACACCTTC
TRBV3-1/TRBV3-2,TRBJ2-2,.,TRBD2,CASSPGLAGSGELFF,TGTGCCAGCAGCCCGGGACTAGCGGGTTCTGGGGAGCTGTTTTTT
TRBV29-1,TRBJ1-2,.,.,CSVESGDYGYTF,TGCAGCGTTGAGTCGGGTGACTATGGCTACACCTTC
TRBV7-9,TRBJ2-1,.,TRBD2,CASSFPGLAGGTYNEQFF,TGTGCCAGCAGCTTCCCGGGACTAGCGGGAGGGACATACAATGAGCAGTTCTTC
TRBV20-1,TRBJ2-7,.,TRBD2,CSASSLAGDLYEQYF,TGCAGTGCTAGTTCCCTAGCGGGAGACTTGTACGAGCAGTACTTC
TRBV11-2,TRBJ1-2,large,TRBD1,CASSLEQGGRGYGYTF,TGTGCCAGCAGCTTAGAGCAAGGGGGCAGAGGCTATGGCTACACCTTC
TRBV9,TRBJ2-3,few,TRBD2,CASSVGASGMTDTQYF,TGTGCCAGCAGCGTAGGGGCTAGCGGGATGACAGATACGCAGTATTTT
TRBV11-2,TRBJ2-7,.,TRBD2,CASSHGTSGTYEQYF,TGTGCCAGCAGCCACGGGACTAGCGGTACCTACGAGCAGTACTTC
TRBV4-1,TRBJ1-2,.,TRBD1,CASSHDRGDGNGYTF,TGCGCCAGCAGCCACGACAGGGGAGATGGGAATGGCTACACCTTC
TRBV6-5,TRBJ1-6,.,.,CASSYGGQDNSPLHF,TGTGCCAGCAGTTACGGCGGACAAGATAATTCACCCCTCCACTTT
TRBV12-3/TRBV12-4,TRBJ2-7,.,.,CASSPSRVGEQYF,TGTGCCAGCAGTCCATCGAGGGTTGGGGAGCAGTACTTC
TRBV7-9,TRBJ1-5,.,.,CASSRTVNQPQHF,TGTGCCAGCAGCCGGACAGTTAATCAGCCCCAGCATTTT
TRBV7-9,TRBJ2-3,once,TRBD2,CASSRLGAGAQARTDTQYF,TGTGCCAGCAGCCGCCTTGGGGCGGGAGCACAAGCTCGCACAGATACGCAGTATTTT
TRBV4-2,TRBJ1-5,once,.,CASSPQYREPQHF,TGTGCCAGCAGCCCACAATACAGGGAGCCCCAGCATTTT
TRBV5-1,TRBJ2-1,.,TRBD2,CASSLQRGTYNEQFF,TGCGCCAGCAGCTTGCAGCGGGGCACATACAATGAGCAGTTCTTC
TRBV7-8,TRBJ1-5,.,TRBD1,CASSLTQGNSNQPQHF,TGTGCCAGCAGCTTAACACAGGGGAATAGCAATCAGCCCCAGCATTTT
TRBV30,TRBJ1-1,.,.,CAWDVGTEAFF,TGTGCCTGGGACGTAGGGACAGAAGCTTTCTTT
TRBV29-1,TRBJ2-4,.,TRBD2,CSVWGGRGGNIQYF,TGCAGCGTTTGGGGCGGGAGAGGTGGGAACATTCAGTACTTC
TRBV7-6,TRBJ2-5,.,TRBD2,CASSPYGTSGAQETQYF,TGTGCCAGCAGCCCGTACGGGACTAGCGGAGCCCAAGAGACCCAGTACTTC
TRBV7-2,TRBJ1-1,.,.,CASSFQKNTEAFF,TGTGCCAGCAGCTTTCAGAAAAACACTGAAGCTTTCTTT
TRBV29-1,TRBJ1-4,few,TRBD1,CSVGQGGEKLFF,TGCAGCGTTGGACAGGGAGGTGAAAAACTGTTTTTT
TRBV5-6,TRBJ2-2,.,TRBD2,CASSPEAGGVAGELFF,TGTGCCAGCAGCCCCGAAGCGGGAGGGGTAGCCGGGGAGCTGTTTTTT
TRBV5-1,TRBJ1-2,.,TRBD1,CASSITTGAGYGYTF,TGCGCCAGCAGCATAACGACAGGGGCCGGGTATGGCTACACCTTC
TRBV5-4,TRBJ2-2,.,.,CASSLATRFSTGELFF,TGTGCCAGCAGCCTGGCAACTAGGTTCAGCACCGGGGAGCTGTTTTTT
TRBV19,TRBJ1-5,.,TRBD1,CASGDRDQPQHF,TGTGCCAGTGGGGACAGAGATCAGCCCCAGCATTTT
TRBV29-1,TRBJ2-6,.,.,CSVVGQGSSGANVLTF,TGCAGCGTTGTAGGACAAGGAAGCTCTGGGGCCAACGTCCTGACTTTC
TRBV6-2/TRBV6-3,TRBJ1-1,.,.,CASSYGSTGNTEAFF,TGTGCCAGCAGTTACGGCTCGACAGGGAACACTGAAGCTTTCTTT
TRBV7-8,TRBJ2-7,.,TRBD2,CASSPEEAGGYEQYF,TGTGCCAGCAGCCCCGAGGAGGCGGGGGGGTATGAGCAGTACTTC
TRBV27,TRBJ1-2,.,.,CASSLRNNYGYTF,TGTGCCAGCAGTTTACGTAATAACTATGGCTACACCTTC
TRBV27,TRBJ2-4,.,TRBD1,CASSPPSTGKNIQYF,TGTGCCAGCAGTCCGCCCTCGACAGGGAAAAACATTCAGTACTTC
TRBV4-3,TRBJ1-3,.,TRBD1,CASSQNVGGGGGNTIYF,TGCGCCAGCAGCCAAAACGTAGGGGGCGGCGGTGGAAACACCATATATTTT
TRBV4-1,TRBJ2-5,.,TRBD2,CASSQGIAGVRETQYF,TGCGCCAGCAGCCAAGGGATAGCGGGAGTACGTGAGACCCAGTACTTC
TRBV15,TRBJ1-4,once,.,CATSRVRANEKLFF,TGTGCCACCAGCAGAGTTCGGGCTAATGAAAAACTGTTTTTT
TRBV5-1,TRBJ2-2,.,TRBD1,CASTLDTGGYTGELFF,TGCGCCAGCACCTTGGATACAGGGGGCTACACCGGGGAGCTGTTTTTT
TRBV4-1,TRBJ2-1,.,TRBD2,CASSQGLALIYNEQFF,TGCGCCAGCAGCCAAGGACTAGCCTTAATCTACAATGAGCAGTTCTTC
TRBV6-2/TRBV6-3,TRBJ1-2,.,TRBD1,CASSYSTGTGDGYTF,TGTGCCAGCAGTTACTCGACCGGGACAGGGGATGGCTACACCTTC
TRBV7-2,TRBJ1-4,.,TRBD1,CASSLFRDRNEKLFF,TGTGCCAGCAGCTTATTCCGGGACAGAAATGAAAAACTGTTTTTT
TRBV12-5,TRBJ2-1,.,.,CASGLAVTGNPYNEQFF,TGTGCTAGTGGTTTGGCTGTTACAGGGAACCCATACAATGAGCAGTTCTTC
TRBV6-2/TRBV6-3,TRBJ1-1,.,.,CASSYGWGANTEAFF,TGTGCCAGCAGTTACGGGTGGGGCGCGAACACTGAAGCTTTCTTT
TRBV28,TRBJ1-2,.,TRBD1,CAVRGQGANGYTF,TGTGCCGTCCGGGGACAGGGGGCGAATGGCTACACCTTC
TRBV9,TRBJ1-5,.,TRBD1,CASSVGTGDSNQPQHF,TGTGCCAGCAGCGTAGGGACAGGGGATAGCAATCAGCCCCAGCATTTT
TRBV9,TRBJ2-7,.,.,CASSAKGTQQYF,TGTGCCAGCAGCGCAAAAGGGACTCAGCAGTACTTC
TRBV19,TRBJ1-1,.,.,CASSIDPTFSGEAFF,TGTGCCAGTAGTATAGACCCAACATTTAGCGGTGAAGCTTTCTTT
TRBV10-3,TRBJ1-2,.,.,CAIRDDGEGYGYTF,TGTGCCATCAGAGACGATGGAGAGGGCTATGGCTACACCTTC
TRBV10-3,TRBJ1-3,.,.,CAISGASGNTIYF,TGTGCCATCAGTGGGGCCTCTGGAAACACCATATATTTT